This T cell receptor beta chain was captured in a study of T cells in Graves' hyperthyroidism and ophthalmopathy. Regions amplified from RNA transcripts were the TCR beta CDR3 regions. With the HTBI primer set, the TCR CDR3 went through a first round of RT-PCR. MiXCR, run by TCRdb on the multiplex PCR reads, gives a single entry per CDR3 protein. The sample includes 250,000 to 400,000 distinct CDR3 sequences, 12% to 15% of them seen just once. In its sample, this clonotype was seen many times. V gave up 1 base and J gave up 8 bases; unmatched junction bases: 4. CDR3 length: 13 residues. The receptor was derived from a woman aged 40-49 years with Graves' ophthalmopathy. The specimen sequenced was blood. This chain joins TRBV12-3 or TRBV12-4 and TRBJ1-2; 7 nucleotides match TRBD1. This CDR3 reads CASSLDRGIGYTF. The CDR3 DNA reads TGTGCCAGCAGTTTAGACAGGGGAATCGGCTACACCTTC.